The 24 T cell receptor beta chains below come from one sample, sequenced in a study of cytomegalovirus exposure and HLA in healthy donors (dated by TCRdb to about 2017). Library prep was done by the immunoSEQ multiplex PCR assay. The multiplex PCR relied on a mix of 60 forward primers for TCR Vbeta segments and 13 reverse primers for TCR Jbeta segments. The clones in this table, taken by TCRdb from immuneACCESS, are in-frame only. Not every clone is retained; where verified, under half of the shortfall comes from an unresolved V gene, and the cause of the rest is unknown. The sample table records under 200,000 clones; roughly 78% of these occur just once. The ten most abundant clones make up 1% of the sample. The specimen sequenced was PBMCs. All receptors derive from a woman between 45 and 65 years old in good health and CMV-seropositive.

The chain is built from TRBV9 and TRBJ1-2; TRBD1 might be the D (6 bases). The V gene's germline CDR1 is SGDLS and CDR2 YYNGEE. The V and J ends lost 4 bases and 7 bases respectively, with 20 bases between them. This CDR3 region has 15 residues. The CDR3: CASSLGTGGAAGYTF. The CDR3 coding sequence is TGTGCCAGCAGCCTAGGGACTGGGGGCGCGGCTGGCTACACCTTC.

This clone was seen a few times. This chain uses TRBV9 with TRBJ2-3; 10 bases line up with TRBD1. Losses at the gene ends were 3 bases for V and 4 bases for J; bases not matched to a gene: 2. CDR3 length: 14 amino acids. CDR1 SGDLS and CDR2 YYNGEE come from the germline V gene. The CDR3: CASSAGQGPDTQYF. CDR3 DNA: TGTGCCAGCAGCGCGGGACAGGGGCCAGATACGCAGTATTTT.

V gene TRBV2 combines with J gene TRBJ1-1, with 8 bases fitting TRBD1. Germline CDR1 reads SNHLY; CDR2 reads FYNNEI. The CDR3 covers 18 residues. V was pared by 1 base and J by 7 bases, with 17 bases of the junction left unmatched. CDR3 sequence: CASSEGLQGALVYIEAFF. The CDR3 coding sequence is TGTGCCAGCAGTGAAGGGCTTCAGGGGGCTTTGGTTTACATTGAAGCTTTCTTT.

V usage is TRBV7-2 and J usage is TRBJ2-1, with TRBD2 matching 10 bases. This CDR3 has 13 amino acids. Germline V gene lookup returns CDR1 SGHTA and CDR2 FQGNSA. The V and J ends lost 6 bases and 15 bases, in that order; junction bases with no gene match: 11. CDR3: CASSHGLAGDSFF. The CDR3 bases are TGTGCCAGCAGTCACGGGCTAGCGGGAGATTCGTTCTTC.

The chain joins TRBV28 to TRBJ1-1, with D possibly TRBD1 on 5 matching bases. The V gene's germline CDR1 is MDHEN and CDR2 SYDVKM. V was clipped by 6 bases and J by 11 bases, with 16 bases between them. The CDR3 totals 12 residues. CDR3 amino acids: CASRPQGILAFF. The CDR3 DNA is TGTGCCAGCAGGCCTCAGGGTATTTTGGCTTTCTTT.

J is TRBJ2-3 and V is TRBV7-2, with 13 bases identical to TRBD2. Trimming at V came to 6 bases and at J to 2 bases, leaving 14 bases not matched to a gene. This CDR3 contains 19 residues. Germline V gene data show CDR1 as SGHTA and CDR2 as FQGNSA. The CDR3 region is CASRLEGRGLAGATDTQYF. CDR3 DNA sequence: TGTGCCAGCAGGCTAGAGGGTCGCGGACTAGCGGGAGCCACAGATACGCAGTATTTT.

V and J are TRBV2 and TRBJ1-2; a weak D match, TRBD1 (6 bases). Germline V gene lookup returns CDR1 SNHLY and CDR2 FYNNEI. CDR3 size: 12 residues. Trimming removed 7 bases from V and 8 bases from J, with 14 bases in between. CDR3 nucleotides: TGTGCCAGCAAATCGGACAGATGGGGCTACACCTTC. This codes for CASKSDRWGYTF.

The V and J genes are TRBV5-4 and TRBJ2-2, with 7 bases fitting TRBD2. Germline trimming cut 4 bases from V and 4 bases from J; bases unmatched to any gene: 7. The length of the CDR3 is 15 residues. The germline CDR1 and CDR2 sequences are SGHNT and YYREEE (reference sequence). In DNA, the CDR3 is TGTGCCAGCAGCATCCTTGGGGGGGGCACCGGGGAGCTGTTTTTT. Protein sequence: CASSILGGGTGELFF.

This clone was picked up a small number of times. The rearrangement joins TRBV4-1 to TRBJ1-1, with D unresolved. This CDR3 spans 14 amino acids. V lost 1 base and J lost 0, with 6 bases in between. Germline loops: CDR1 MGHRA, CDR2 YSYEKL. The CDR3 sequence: CASSQVQMNTEAFF. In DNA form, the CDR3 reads TGCGCCAGCAGCCAAGTTCAAATGAACACTGAAGCTTTCTTT.

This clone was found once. The CDR3 coding sequence is TGTGCCAGCAGCTTATCATCCGGGGACACTGAAGCTTTCTTT. Translating gives CASSLSSGDTEAFF. The rearrangement links TRBV7-2 to TRBJ1-1; D remains ambiguous. V dropped 2 bases and J dropped 3 bases, with 10 bases sitting between them. The CDR3 covers 14 residues. CDR1 is SGHTA and CDR2 is FQGNSA in the germline V gene. The complete variable domain, with remaining parts taken from reference TRBV7-2 and TRBJ1-1, reads GAGVSQSPSNKVTEKGKDVELRCDPISGHTALYWYRQSLGQGLEFLIYFQGNSAPDKSGLPSDRFSAERTGGSVSTLTIQRTQQEDSAVYLCASSLSSGDTEAFFGQGTRLTVV.

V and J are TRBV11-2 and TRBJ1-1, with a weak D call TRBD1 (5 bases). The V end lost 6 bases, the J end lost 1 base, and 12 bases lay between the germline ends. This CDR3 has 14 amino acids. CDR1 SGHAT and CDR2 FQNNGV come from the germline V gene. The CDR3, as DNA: TGTGCCAGCAGGATGGGGGAGGGGAACACTGAAGCTTTCTTT. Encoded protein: CASRMGEGNTEAFF.

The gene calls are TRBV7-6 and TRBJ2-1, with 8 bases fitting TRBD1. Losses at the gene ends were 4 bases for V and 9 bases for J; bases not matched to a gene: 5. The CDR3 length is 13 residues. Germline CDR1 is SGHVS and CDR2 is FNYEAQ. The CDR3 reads CASSSDRATEQFF. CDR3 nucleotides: TGTGCCAGCAGCTCGGACAGGGCTACTGAGCAGTTCTTC.

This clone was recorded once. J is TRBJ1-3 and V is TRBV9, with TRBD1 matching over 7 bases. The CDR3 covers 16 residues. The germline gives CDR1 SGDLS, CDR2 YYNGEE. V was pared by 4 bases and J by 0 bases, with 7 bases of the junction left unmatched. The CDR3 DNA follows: TGTGCCAGCAGCTTCACCACAGGGGTCTCTGGAAACACCATATATTTT. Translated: CASSFTTGVSGNTIYF.

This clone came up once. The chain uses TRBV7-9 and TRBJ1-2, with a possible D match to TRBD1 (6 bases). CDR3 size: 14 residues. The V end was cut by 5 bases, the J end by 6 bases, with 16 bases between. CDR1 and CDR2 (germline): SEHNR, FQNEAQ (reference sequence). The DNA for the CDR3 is TGTGCCAGCAGCCGTGGGACAACGGGGAATGGCTACACCTTC. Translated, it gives CASSRGTTGNGYTF.

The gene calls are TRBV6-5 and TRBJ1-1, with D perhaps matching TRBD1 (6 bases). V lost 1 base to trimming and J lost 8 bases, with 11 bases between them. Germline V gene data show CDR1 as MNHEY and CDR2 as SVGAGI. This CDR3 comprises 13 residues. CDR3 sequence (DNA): TGTGCCAGCAGTTACTTCAGGGGCAGAGAAGCTTTCTTT. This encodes CASSYFRGREAFF.

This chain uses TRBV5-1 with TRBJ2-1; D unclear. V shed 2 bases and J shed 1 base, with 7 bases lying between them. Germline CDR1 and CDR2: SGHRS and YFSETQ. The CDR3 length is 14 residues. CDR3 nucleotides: TGCGCCAGCAGCTTTTCCCAATCCTACAATGAGCAGTTCTTC. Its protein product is CASSFSQSYNEQFF.

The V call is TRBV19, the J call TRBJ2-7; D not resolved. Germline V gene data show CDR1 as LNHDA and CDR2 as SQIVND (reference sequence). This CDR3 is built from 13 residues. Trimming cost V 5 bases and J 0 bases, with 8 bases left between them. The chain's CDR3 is CASSDFSSYEQYF. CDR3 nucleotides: TGTGCCAGTAGTGACTTTAGCTCCTACGAGCAGTACTTC.

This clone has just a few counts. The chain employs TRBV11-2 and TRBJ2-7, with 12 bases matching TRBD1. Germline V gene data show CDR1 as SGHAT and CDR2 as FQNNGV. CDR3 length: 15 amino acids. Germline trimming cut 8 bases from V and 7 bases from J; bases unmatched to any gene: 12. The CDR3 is CASGGLGQGAEEQYF. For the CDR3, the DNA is TGTGCCAGCGGAGGTCTGGGACAGGGGGCAGAAGAGCAGTACTTC.

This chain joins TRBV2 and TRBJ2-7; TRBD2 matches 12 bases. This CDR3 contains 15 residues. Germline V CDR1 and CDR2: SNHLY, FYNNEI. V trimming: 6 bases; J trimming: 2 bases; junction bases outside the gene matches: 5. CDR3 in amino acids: CASRALAGGPYEQYF. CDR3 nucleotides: TGTGCCAGCAGGGCCCTAGCGGGAGGGCCCTACGAGCAGTACTTC. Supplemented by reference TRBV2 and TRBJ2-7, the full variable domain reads EPEVTQTPSHQVTQMGQEVILRCVPISNHLYFYWYRQILGQKVEFLVSFYNNEISEKSEIFDDQFSVERPDGSNFTLKIRSTKLEDSAMYFCASRALAGGPYEQYFGPGTRLTVT.

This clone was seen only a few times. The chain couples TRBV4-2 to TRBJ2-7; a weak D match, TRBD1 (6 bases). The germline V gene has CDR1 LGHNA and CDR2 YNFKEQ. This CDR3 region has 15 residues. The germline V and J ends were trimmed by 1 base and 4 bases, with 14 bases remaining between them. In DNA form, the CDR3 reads TGTGCCAGCAGCCAAGGGTATGGACAGACATACGAGCAGTACTTC. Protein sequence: CASSQGYGQTYEQYF.

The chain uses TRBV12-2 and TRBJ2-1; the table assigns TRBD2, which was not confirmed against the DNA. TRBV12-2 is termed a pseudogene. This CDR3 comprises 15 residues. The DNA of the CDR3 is TGTGCAAGTCGCTTCAAAGTTATCTACTACAATGAGCAGTTCTTC. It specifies CASRFKVIYYNEQFF.

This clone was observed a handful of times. CDR3 amino acids: CATSRDRGRLQSKDTQYF. The CDR3 nucleotides are TGTGCCACCAGCAGAGATAGGGGCCGATTGCAGTCTAAGGATACGCAGTATTTT. This rearrangement joins TRBV15 to TRBJ2-3, with D possibly TRBD1 on 5 matching bases. Trimming stripped 0 bases from V and 6 bases from J, with 22 bases between. The germline gives CDR1 LNHNV, CDR2 YYDKDF (reference sequence). This CDR3 is built from 18 residues.

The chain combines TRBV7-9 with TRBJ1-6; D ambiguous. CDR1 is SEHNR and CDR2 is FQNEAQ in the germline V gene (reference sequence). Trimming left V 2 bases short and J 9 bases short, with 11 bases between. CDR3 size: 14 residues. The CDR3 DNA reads TGTGCCAGCAGCTTACTTGCTGGAGTTTCACCCCTCCACTTT. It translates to CASSLLAGVSPLHF. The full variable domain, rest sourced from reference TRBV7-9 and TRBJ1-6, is DTGVSQNPRHKITKRGQNVTFRCDPISEHNRLYWYRQTLGQGPEFLTYFQNEAQLEKSRLLSDRFSAERPKGSFSTLEIQRTEQGDSAMYLCASSLLAGVSPLHFGNGTRLTVT.

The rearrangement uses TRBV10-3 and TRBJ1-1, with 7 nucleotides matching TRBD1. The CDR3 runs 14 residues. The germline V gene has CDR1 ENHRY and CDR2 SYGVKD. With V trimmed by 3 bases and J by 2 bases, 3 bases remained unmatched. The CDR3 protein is CAISERDSNTEAFF. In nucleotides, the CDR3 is TGTGCCATCAGTGAACGGGACAGCAACACTGAAGCTTTCTTT.